This T cell receptor beta chain was obtained from a study of brain T cells in children with intractable seizures. Time point specified: blood from clinic visit 5 months post-surgery; TSC patient then seizure free. CDR1 and CDR2 from the germline V gene are MNHEY and SVGAGI. This CDR3 is built from 14 residues. V lost 0 bases, J lost 4 bases, and 9 bases lay in between. The repertoire was sequenced with immunoSEQ multiplex PCR; TCRdb's copy has only in-frame clones and lacks some. This table holds 300,000 to 400,000 clones, more than 85% found once. The J gene is TRBJ2-5, the V gene TRBV6-5, with D uncertain. The sequences come from peripheral blood, collected about 5 months after surgery. This clonotype was sampled from a boy younger than two with tuberous sclerosis and intractable seizures. The CDR3 spells CASSYSDTPETQYF. The DNA of the CDR3 is TGTGCCAGCAGTTACTCAGACACCCCAGAGACCCAGTACTTC.